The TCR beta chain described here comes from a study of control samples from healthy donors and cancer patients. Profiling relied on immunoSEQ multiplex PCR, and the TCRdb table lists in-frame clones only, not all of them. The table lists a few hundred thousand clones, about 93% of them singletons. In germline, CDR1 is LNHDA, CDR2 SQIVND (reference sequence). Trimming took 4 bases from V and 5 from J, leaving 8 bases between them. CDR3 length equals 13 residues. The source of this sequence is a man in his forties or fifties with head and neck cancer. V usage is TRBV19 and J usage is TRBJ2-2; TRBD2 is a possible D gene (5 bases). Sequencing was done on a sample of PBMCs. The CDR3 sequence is CASSRLTTGELFF. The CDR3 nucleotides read TGTGCCAGTAGTAGACTAACGACCGGGGAGCTGTTTTTT.